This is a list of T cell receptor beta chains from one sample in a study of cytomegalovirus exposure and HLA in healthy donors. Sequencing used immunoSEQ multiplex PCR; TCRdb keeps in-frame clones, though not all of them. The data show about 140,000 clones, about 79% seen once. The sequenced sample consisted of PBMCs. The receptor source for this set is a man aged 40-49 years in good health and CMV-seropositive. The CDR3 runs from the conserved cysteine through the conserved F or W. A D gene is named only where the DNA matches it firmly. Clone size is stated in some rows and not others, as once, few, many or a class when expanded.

CDR3nt: TGTGCCAGTAACAGGGTTGGGTTCGGCAATCAGCCCCAGCATTTT; CDR3aa: CASNRVGFGNQPQHF; d_gene: -; j_gene: TRBJ1-5; v_gene: TRBV2; abundance: -
CDR3nt: TGTGCCAGCAGCGTAGGGACAGGGGGAGGCTACACCTTC; CDR3aa: CASSVGTGGGYTF; d_gene: TRBD1; j_gene: TRBJ1-2; v_gene: TRBV9; abundance: -
CDR3nt: TGTGCCAGCAGCGCGGGGACTCTGGGCCTGGACATTCAGTACTTC; CDR3aa: CASSAGTLGLDIQYF; d_gene: -; j_gene: TRBJ2-4; v_gene: TRBV9; abundance: -
CDR3nt: TGTGCCAGCTTGCGGGGGAACACCATATATTTT; CDR3aa: CASLRGNTIYF; d_gene: -; j_gene: TRBJ1-3; v_gene: TRBV7-6; abundance: -
CDR3nt: TGTGCCAGCTCACCCTCAGCGCGGGGTCAAGAGACCCAGTACTTC; CDR3aa: CASSPSARGQETQYF; d_gene: -; j_gene: TRBJ2-5; v_gene: TRBV18; abundance: -
CDR3nt: TGTGCCAGCTCAACTGGACAGGGGGAGCAGTTCTTC; CDR3aa: CASSTGQGEQFF; d_gene: TRBD1; j_gene: TRBJ2-1; v_gene: TRBV18; abundance: few
CDR3nt: TGCGCCAGCAGCCAAGACCACTCAGGGGGCGGAAGCTACACCTTC; CDR3aa: CASSQDHSGGGSYTF; d_gene: TRBD1; j_gene: TRBJ1-2; v_gene: TRBV4-3; abundance: -
CDR3nt: TGCGCCAGCAGCCAACTCCACTCTAGCGGGGGGGCCATTACAGATACGCAGTATTTT; CDR3aa: CASSQLHSSGGAITDTQYF; d_gene: TRBD2; j_gene: TRBJ2-3; v_gene: TRBV4-3; abundance: few
CDR3nt: TGTGCCAGCAGCACCGGACAGGCCGCACGGGGCTACACCTTC; CDR3aa: CASSTGQAARGYTF; d_gene: TRBD1; j_gene: TRBJ1-2; v_gene: TRBV5-4; abundance: -
CDR3nt: TGCGCCAGCAGGGTTAGCGGGGACACCTACGAGCAGTACTTC; CDR3aa: CASRVSGDTYEQYF; d_gene: TRBD2; j_gene: TRBJ2-7; v_gene: TRBV5-1; abundance: -
CDR3nt: TGTGCCAGCAGCCTCTCCGGGACAGGGAATCAGCCCCAGCATTTT; CDR3aa: CASSLSGTGNQPQHF; d_gene: TRBD1; j_gene: TRBJ1-5; v_gene: TRBV9; abundance: -
CDR3nt: TGTGCCAGCAGTCCGTACTTGGAGCAGTACTTC; CDR3aa: CASSPYLEQYF; d_gene: -; j_gene: TRBJ2-7; v_gene: TRBV6-6; abundance: -
CDR3nt: TGTGCCAGCAGTGAAGGACAAAACCTCTCCTACGAGCAGTACTTC; CDR3aa: CASSEGQNLSYEQYF; d_gene: -; j_gene: TRBJ2-7; v_gene: TRBV6-1; abundance: -
CDR3nt: TGTGCCAGCAGTTACGAACTAGCGGGGGGGCAAGAGACCCAGTACTTC; CDR3aa: CASSYELAGGQETQYF; d_gene: TRBD2; j_gene: TRBJ2-5; v_gene: TRBV6-5; abundance: -
CDR3nt: TGTGCCAGCAGCTTAAAGGGGCCTGGGACTGAAGCTTTCTTT; CDR3aa: CASSLKGPGTEAFF; d_gene: -; j_gene: TRBJ1-1; v_gene: TRBV11-2; abundance: -
CDR3nt: TGTGCCTGGAGCGTGGAGGGGGCAATCAGCACAGATACGCAGTATTTT; CDR3aa: CAWSVEGAISTDTQYF; d_gene: -; j_gene: TRBJ2-3; v_gene: TRBV30; abundance: -
CDR3nt: TGCAGCGAGATTAGCGGGAGGGCCGAGGATACGCAGTATTTT; CDR3aa: CSEISGRAEDTQYF; d_gene: TRBD2; j_gene: TRBJ2-3; v_gene: TRBV29-1; abundance: -
CDR3nt: TGTGCCAGCAGCGCGAAAAGGAGCTCCTACAATGAGCAGTTCTTC; CDR3aa: CASSAKRSSYNEQFF; d_gene: -; j_gene: TRBJ2-1; v_gene: TRBV9; abundance: once
CDR3nt: TGTGCCAGCAAGCCCAGGGGGAAGCAGACCTACGAGCAGTACTTC; CDR3aa: CASKPRGKQTYEQYF; d_gene: TRBD1; j_gene: TRBJ2-7; v_gene: TRBV6-5; abundance: once
CDR3nt: TGTGCCAGCAGCTTGGGACTAGAAAGGAAGACCCAGTACTTC; CDR3aa: CASSLGLERKTQYF; d_gene: TRBD2; j_gene: TRBJ2-5; v_gene: TRBV11-2; abundance: -
CDR3nt: TGTGCCATCAGTGAGTCAGGGGCCCTAGCCAAAAACATTCAGTACTTC; CDR3aa: CAISESGALAKNIQYF; d_gene: -; j_gene: TRBJ2-4; v_gene: TRBV10-3; abundance: -
CDR3nt: TGCAGCACCCCTAAGGAGGGGACTAACTATGGCTACACCTTC; CDR3aa: CSTPKEGTNYGYTF; d_gene: -; j_gene: TRBJ1-2; v_gene: TRBV29-1; abundance: few
CDR3nt: TGTGCCAGCAGTTCCGGGACACACAATGAGCAGTTCTTC; CDR3aa: CASSSGTHNEQFF; d_gene: -; j_gene: TRBJ2-1; v_gene: TRBV6-5; abundance: few
CDR3nt: TGCAGCGTTGAAGATCTGGGGAGCTCCTACAATGAGCAGTTCTTC; CDR3aa: CSVEDLGSSYNEQFF; d_gene: -; j_gene: TRBJ2-1; v_gene: TRBV29-1; abundance: -
CDR3nt: TGTGCCTGGAGTGTAGGACAGGGCAATCAGCCCCAGCATTTT; CDR3aa: CAWSVGQGNQPQHF; d_gene: TRBD1; j_gene: TRBJ1-5; v_gene: TRBV30; abundance: -
CDR3nt: TGTGCCACCAGCAGTACAGCAGTCTATGGCTACACCTTC; CDR3aa: CATSSTAVYGYTF; d_gene: -; j_gene: TRBJ1-2; v_gene: TRBV15; abundance: few
CDR3nt: TGTGCCAGCAGCGCATATGGCTACACCTTC; CDR3aa: CASSAYGYTF; d_gene: -; j_gene: TRBJ1-2; v_gene: TRBV9; abundance: -
CDR3nt: TGTGCCAGCAGACTCGGGACAGACTCTGGAAACACCATATATTTT; CDR3aa: CASRLGTDSGNTIYF; d_gene: TRBD1; j_gene: TRBJ1-3; v_gene: TRBV27; abundance: few
CDR3nt: TGTGCCAGCATAGGACTAGCGGGCGCAGATACGCAGTATTTT; CDR3aa: CASIGLAGADTQYF; d_gene: TRBD2; j_gene: TRBJ2-3; v_gene: TRBV2; abundance: -
CDR3nt: TGTGTCTCAGCGAGCTCCTACGAGCAGTACTTC; CDR3aa: CVSASSYEQYF; d_gene: -; j_gene: TRBJ2-7; v_gene: TRBV27; abundance: -
CDR3nt: TGTTCCAGCAGCTTAGTTGTGGACCCGCGGGACACCGGGGAGCTGTTTTTT; CDR3aa: CSSSLVVDPRDTGELFF; d_gene: -; j_gene: TRBJ2-2; v_gene: TRBV7-9; abundance: -
CDR3nt: TGTGCCTGGCTTCCGGGACAGGGCTACGAGCAGTACTTC; CDR3aa: CAWLPGQGYEQYF; d_gene: TRBD1; j_gene: TRBJ2-7; v_gene: TRBV30; abundance: -
CDR3nt: TGTGCCACGGCCGGGTACAATGAGCAGTTCTTC; CDR3aa: CATAGYNEQFF; d_gene: -; j_gene: TRBJ2-1; v_gene: TRBV2; abundance: -
CDR3nt: TGTGCCAGCCAGGGGGCGAGGGGCTACACCTTC; CDR3aa: CASQGARGYTF; d_gene: TRBD1; j_gene: TRBJ1-2; v_gene: TRBV19; abundance: once
CDR3nt: TGTGCCAGCATTACCGGGACAGGTTTCTCCAACGAGCAGTACTTC; CDR3aa: CASITGTGFSNEQYF; d_gene: TRBD1; j_gene: TRBJ2-7; v_gene: TRBV2; abundance: once
CDR3nt: TGTGCCAGTAGCTCACAGGGCCCAGGACCTAGCACAGATACGCAGTATTTT; CDR3aa: CASSSQGPGPSTDTQYF; d_gene: -; j_gene: TRBJ2-3; v_gene: TRBV19; abundance: -
CDR3nt: TGCGCCAGCAGCTTGGACAGGGAAAACAATGAGCAGTTCTTC; CDR3aa: CASSLDRENNEQFF; d_gene: -; j_gene: TRBJ2-1; v_gene: TRBV5-1; abundance: -
CDR3nt: TGCGCCAGCAGCCAACCCAACCGGCGGGGGGGATCCTACAATGAGCAGTTCTTC; CDR3aa: CASSQPNRRGGSYNEQFF; d_gene: TRBD2; j_gene: TRBJ2-1; v_gene: TRBV4-1; abundance: -
CDR3nt: TGCGCCAGCAGCTACGGGACAGGGGGCATGGGAGAGACCCAGTACTTC; CDR3aa: CASSYGTGGMGETQYF; d_gene: TRBD1; j_gene: TRBJ2-5; v_gene: TRBV4-1; abundance: -
CDR3nt: TGTGCCTGGAGTCGGGGGACCCAGTACTTC; CDR3aa: CAWSRGTQYF; d_gene: -; j_gene: TRBJ2-5; v_gene: TRBV30; abundance: -
CDR3nt: TGCAGCGCCGCACAGGACAGAAATCAGCCCCAGCATTTT; CDR3aa: CSAAQDRNQPQHF; d_gene: -; j_gene: TRBJ1-5; v_gene: TRBV29-1; abundance: -
CDR3nt: TGTGCCAGCAGCTCGCAAGGACTAGCGGGAGACTACGAGCAGTACTTC; CDR3aa: CASSSQGLAGDYEQYF; d_gene: TRBD2; j_gene: TRBJ2-7; v_gene: TRBV7-8; abundance: -
CDR3nt: TGCGCCAGCAGCTCGGACAGGAATTTCTACGAGCAGTACTTC; CDR3aa: CASSSDRNFYEQYF; d_gene: TRBD1; j_gene: TRBJ2-7; v_gene: TRBV5-1; abundance: -
CDR3nt: TGTGCCAGCAGCTCCATGTTAACTAGCTCATATGAGCAGTTCTTC; CDR3aa: CASSSMLTSSYEQFF; d_gene: -; j_gene: TRBJ2-1; v_gene: TRBV7-2; abundance: -
CDR3nt: TGTGCCAGTAGTACAACTTCTCCGGGACAGGGGGCGGCTAGTGGCTACACCTTC; CDR3aa: CASSTTSPGQGAASGYTF; d_gene: TRBD1; j_gene: TRBJ1-2; v_gene: TRBV19; abundance: -
CDR3nt: TGCGCCAGCAGCTCCTACCGGGACCCCGAGGGGGGGCCCTCCAATGAGCAGTTCTTC; CDR3aa: CASSSYRDPEGGPSNEQFF; d_gene: -; j_gene: TRBJ2-1; v_gene: TRBV5-1; abundance: once
CDR3nt: TGTGCCAGCAGCGTAGCAGGGATCAGCGAGCAGTACTTC; CDR3aa: CASSVAGISEQYF; d_gene: -; j_gene: TRBJ2-7; v_gene: TRBV27; abundance: once
CDR3nt: TGTGCCAGCAGCCGGGACACCGACTCCTACGAGCAGTACTTC; CDR3aa: CASSRDTDSYEQYF; d_gene: -; j_gene: TRBJ2-7; v_gene: TRBV6-5; abundance: -
CDR3nt: TGTGCCAGCTGGGGCAGGACCGAACACTCTGGGGCCAACGTCCTGACTTTC; CDR3aa: CASWGRTEHSGANVLTF; d_gene: -; j_gene: TRBJ2-6; v_gene: TRBV2; abundance: -
CDR3nt: TGTGCCAGCAGCCAAGTTTTAGGGACAGAGCAGTTCTTC; CDR3aa: CASSQVLGTEQFF; d_gene: -; j_gene: TRBJ2-1; v_gene: TRBV6-6; abundance: -
CDR3nt: TGTGCCAGCTCACCGGGAGTAGCGGCCTACAATGAGCAGTTCTTC; CDR3aa: CASSPGVAAYNEQFF; d_gene: -; j_gene: TRBJ2-1; v_gene: TRBV18; abundance: -
CDR3nt: TGTGCCAGCAGCTTGGCACAGCGGGGGGATACGCAGTATTTT; CDR3aa: CASSLAQRGDTQYF; d_gene: TRBD2; j_gene: TRBJ2-3; v_gene: TRBV5-4; abundance: few
CDR3nt: TGCGCCAGCAGCTCTGGACAGGAGCTTCCTAATGAAAAACTGTTTTTT; CDR3aa: CASSSGQELPNEKLFF; d_gene: TRBD1; j_gene: TRBJ1-4; v_gene: TRBV5-1; abundance: -